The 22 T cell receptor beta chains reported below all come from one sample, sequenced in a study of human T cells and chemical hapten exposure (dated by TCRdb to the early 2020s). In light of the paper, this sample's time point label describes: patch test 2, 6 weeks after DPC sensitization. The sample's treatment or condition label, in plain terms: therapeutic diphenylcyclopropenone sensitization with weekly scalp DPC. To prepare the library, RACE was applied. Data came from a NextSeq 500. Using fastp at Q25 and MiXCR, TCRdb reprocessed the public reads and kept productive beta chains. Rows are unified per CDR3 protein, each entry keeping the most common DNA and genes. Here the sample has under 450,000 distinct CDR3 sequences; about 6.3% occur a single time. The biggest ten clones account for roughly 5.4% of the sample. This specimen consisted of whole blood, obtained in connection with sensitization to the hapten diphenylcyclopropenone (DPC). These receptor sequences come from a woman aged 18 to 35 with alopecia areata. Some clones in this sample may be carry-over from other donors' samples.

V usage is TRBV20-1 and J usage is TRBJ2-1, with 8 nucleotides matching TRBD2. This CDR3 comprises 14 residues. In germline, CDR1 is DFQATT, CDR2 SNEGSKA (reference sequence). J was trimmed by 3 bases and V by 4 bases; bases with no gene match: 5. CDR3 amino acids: CSAKTGTSYNEQFF. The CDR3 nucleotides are TGCAGTGCTAAAACCGGGACTAGCTACAATGAGCAGTTCTTC.

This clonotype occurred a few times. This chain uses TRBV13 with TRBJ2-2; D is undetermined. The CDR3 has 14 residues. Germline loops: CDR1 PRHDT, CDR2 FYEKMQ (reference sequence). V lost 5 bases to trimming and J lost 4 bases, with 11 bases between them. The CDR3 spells CASSLTSSTGELFF. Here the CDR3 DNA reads TGTGCCAGCAGCCTAACGTCAAGCACCGGGGAGCTGTTTTTT.

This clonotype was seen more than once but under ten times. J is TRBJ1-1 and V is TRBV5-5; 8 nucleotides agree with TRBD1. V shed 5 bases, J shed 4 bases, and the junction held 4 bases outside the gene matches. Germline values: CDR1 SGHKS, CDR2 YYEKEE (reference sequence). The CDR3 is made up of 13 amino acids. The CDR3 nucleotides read TGTGCCAGCAGATTCGACAGGGGCACTGAAGCTTTCTTT. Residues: CASRFDRGTEAFF. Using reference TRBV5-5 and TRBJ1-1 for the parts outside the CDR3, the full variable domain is DAGVTQSPTHLIKTRGQQVTLRCSPISGHKSVSWYQQVLGQGPQFIFQYYEKEERGRGNFPDRFSARQFPNYSSELNVNALLLGDSALYLCASRFDRGTEAFFGQGTRLTVV.

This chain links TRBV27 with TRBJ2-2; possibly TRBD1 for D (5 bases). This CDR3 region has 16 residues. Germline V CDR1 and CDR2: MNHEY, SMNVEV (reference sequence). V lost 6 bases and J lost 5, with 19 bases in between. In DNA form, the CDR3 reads TGTGCCAGCAGCCACAGGCGAGGCGGTGGTACCGGGGAGCTGTTTTTT. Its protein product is CASSHRRGGGTGELFF.

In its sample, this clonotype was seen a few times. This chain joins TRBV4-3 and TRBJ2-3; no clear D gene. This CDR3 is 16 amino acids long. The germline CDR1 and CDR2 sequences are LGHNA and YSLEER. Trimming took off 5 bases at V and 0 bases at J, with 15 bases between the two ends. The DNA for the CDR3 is TGCGCCAGCAGCAGCTCCATGATATCTAGCACAGATACGCAGTATTTT. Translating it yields CASSSSMISSTDTQYF.

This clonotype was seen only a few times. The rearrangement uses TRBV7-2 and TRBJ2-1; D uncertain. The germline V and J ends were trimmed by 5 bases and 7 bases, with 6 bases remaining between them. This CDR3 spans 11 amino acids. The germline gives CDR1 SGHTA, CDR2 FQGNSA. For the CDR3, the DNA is TGTGCCAGCAGCCCAAAGAATGAGCAGTTCTTC. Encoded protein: CASSPKNEQFF.

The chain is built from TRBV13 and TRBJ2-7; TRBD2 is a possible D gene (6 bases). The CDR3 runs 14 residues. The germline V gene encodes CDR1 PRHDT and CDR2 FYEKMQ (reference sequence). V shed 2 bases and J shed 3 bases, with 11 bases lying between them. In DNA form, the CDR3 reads TGTGCCAGCAGCTTACGTTGGGGAGGCTACGAGCAGTACTTC. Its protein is CASSLRWGGYEQYF.

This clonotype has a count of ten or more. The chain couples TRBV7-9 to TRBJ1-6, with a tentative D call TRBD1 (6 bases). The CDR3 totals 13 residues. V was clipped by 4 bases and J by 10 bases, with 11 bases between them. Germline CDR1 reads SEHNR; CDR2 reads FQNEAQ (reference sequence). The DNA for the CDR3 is TGTGCCAGCAGCTCAACAGGGCTGTCACCCCTCCACTTT. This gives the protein CASSSTGLSPLHF. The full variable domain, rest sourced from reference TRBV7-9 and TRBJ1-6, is DTGVSQNPRHKITKRGQNVTFRCDPISEHNRLYWYRQTLGQGPEFLTYFQNEAQLEKSRLLSDRFSAERPKGSFSTLEIQRTEQGDSAMYLCASSSTGLSPLHFGNGTRLTVT.

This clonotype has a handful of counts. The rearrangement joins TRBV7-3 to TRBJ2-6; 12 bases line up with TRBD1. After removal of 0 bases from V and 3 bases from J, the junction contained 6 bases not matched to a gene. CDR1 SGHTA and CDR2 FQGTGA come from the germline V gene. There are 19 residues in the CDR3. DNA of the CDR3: TGTGCCAGCAGCTTAACGCCGGGACAGGGGGCAGATGGGGCCAACGTCCTGACTTTC. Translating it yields CASSLTPGQGADGANVLTF.

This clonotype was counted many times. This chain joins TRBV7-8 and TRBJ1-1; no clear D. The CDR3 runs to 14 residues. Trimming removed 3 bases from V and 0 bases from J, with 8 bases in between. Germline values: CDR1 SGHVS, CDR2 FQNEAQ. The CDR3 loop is CASSFANMNTEAFF. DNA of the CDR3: TGTGCCAGCAGCTTTGCCAACATGAACACTGAAGCTTTCTTT.

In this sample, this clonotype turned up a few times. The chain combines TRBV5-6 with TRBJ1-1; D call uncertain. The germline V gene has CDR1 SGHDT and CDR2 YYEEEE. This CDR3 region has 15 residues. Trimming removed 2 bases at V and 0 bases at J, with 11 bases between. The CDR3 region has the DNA TGTGCCAGCAGCTTACGACCTACCTTGAACACTGAAGCTTTCTTT. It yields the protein CASSLRPTLNTEAFF. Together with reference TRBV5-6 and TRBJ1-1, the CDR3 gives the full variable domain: DAGVTQSPTHLIKTRGQQVTLRCSPKSGHDTVSWYQQALGQGPQFIFQYYEEEERQRGNFPDRFSGHQFPNYSSELNVNALLLGDSALYLCASSLRPTLNTEAFFGQGTRLTVV.

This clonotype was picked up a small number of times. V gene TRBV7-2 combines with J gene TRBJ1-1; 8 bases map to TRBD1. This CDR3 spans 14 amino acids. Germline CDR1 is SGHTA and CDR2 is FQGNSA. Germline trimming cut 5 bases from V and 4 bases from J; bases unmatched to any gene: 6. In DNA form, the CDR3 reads TGTGCCAGCAGCCAGGGGGCGGCTGCCACTGAAGCTTTCTTT. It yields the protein CASSQGAAATEAFF.

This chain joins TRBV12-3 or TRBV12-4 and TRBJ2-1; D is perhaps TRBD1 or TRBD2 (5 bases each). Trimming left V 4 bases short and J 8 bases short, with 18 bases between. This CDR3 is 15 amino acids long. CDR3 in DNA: TGTGCCAGCAGTTCCTTCCGGGACCTCCACTATGAGCAGTTCTTC. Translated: CASSSFRDLHYEQFF.

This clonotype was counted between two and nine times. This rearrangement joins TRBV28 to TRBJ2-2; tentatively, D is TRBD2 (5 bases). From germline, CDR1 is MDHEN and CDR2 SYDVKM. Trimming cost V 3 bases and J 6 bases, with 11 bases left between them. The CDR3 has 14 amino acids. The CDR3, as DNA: TGTGCCAGCAGTTTTGACCCAGCGGCCGGGGAGCTGTTTTTT. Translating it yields CASSFDPAAGELFF.

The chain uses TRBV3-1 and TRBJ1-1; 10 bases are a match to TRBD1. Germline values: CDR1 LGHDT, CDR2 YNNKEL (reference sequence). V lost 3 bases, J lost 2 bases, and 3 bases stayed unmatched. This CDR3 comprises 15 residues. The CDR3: CASSHWDRGNTEAFF. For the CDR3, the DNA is TGTGCCAGCAGCCATTGGGACAGGGGAAACACTGAAGCTTTCTTT.

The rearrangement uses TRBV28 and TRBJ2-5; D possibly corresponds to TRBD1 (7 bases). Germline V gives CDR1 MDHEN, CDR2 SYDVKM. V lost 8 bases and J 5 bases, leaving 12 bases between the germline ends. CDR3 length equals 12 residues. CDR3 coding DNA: TGTGCCAGCGGAGGGGGCGCGGAGACCCAGTACTTC. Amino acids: CASGGGAETQYF.

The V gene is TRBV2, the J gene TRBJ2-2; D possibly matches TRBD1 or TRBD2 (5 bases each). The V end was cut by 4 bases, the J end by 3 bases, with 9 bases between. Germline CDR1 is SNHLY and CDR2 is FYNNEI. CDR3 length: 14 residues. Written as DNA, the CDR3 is TGTGCCAGCAGTGTGGGACGGGACACCGGGGAGCTGTTTTTT. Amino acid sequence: CASSVGRDTGELFF. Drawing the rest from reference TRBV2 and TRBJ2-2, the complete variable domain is EPEVTQTPSHQVTQMGQEVILRCVPISNHLYFYWYRQILGQKVEFLVSFYNNEISEKSEIFDDQFSVERPDGSNFTLKIRSTKLEDSAMYFCASSVGRDTGELFFGEGSRLTVL.

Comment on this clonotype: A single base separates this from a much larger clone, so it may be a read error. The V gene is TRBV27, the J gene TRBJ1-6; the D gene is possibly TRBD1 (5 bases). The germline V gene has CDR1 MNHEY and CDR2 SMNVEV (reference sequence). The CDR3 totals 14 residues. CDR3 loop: CASSNQGYHSPLHF. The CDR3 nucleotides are TGTGCCAGCTCAAATCAGGGCTATCATTCACCCCTCCACTTT.

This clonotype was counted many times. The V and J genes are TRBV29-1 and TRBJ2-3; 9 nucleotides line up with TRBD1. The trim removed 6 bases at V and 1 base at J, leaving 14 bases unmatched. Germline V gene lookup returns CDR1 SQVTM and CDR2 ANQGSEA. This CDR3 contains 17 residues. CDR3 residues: CSVAGTGKKIGTDTQYF. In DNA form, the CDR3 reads TGCAGCGTCGCCGGGACAGGGAAAAAGATCGGCACAGATACGCAGTATTTT.

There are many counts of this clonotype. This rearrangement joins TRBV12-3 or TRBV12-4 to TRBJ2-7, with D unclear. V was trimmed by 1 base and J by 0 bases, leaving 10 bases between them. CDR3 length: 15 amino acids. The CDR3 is CASSLGGRSSYEQYF. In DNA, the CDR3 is TGTGCCAGCAGTTTAGGTGGGCGCAGCTCCTACGAGCAGTACTTC.

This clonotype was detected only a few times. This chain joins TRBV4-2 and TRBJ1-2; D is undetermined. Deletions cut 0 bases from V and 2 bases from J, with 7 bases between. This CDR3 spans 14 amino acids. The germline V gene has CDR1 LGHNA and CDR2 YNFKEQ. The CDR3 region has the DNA TGTGCCAGCAGCCAAGAAGTCAGGAACTATGGCTACACCTTC. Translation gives CASSQEVRNYGYTF.

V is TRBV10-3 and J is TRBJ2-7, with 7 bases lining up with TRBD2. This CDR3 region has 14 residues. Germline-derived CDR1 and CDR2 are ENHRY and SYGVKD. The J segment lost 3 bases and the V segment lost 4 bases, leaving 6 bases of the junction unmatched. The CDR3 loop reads CAISGLADDYEQYF. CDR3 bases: TGTGCCATCAGTGGGCTAGCGGATGACTACGAGCAGTACTTC.